Following are 31 T cell receptor beta chains from one sample sequenced in a study of T cell changes during pregnancy in multiple sclerosis. Method: immunoSEQ multiplex PCR; TCRdb's copy keeps in-frame clones and lacks some. The sample lists under 80,000 clones, roughly 90% occurring once. Material: peripheral blood, obtained in the second trimester of pregnancy. The receptors shown here come from a female donor with multiple sclerosis, enrolled in a pregnancy study.

J is TRBJ2-4 and V is TRBV18; D uncertain. The CDR3 has 13 amino acids. The germline V and J ends were trimmed by 5 bases and 3 bases, with 8 bases remaining between them. Germline V gene sequence: CDR1 KGHSH, CDR2 LQKENI. The CDR3 coding sequence is TGTGCCAGCTCAGGAGAAGGCAAAAACATTCAGTACTTC. It encodes CASSGEGKNIQYF.

The chain combines TRBV7-2 with TRBJ1-1; 9 nucleotides match TRBD1. Germline V gene lookup returns CDR1 SGHTA and CDR2 FQGNSA. V dropped 4 bases and J dropped 8; count of bases not matched to a gene: 2. The CDR3 totals 12 residues. In nucleotides, the CDR3 is TGTGCCAGCAGCTCACAGGGGGCGGAAGCTTTCTTT. This sequence encodes CASSSQGAEAFF.

This chain uses TRBV5-1 with TRBJ1-3, with TRBD1 as a possible D gene (6 bases). CDR1 is SGHRS and CDR2 is YFSETQ in the germline V gene. V lost 4 bases to trimming and J lost 1 base, with 9 bases between them. The CDR3 is made up of 14 amino acids. In DNA, the CDR3 is TGCGCCAGCAGCGCCACAGGGTCTGGAAACACCATATATTTT. Amino acids: CASSATGSGNTIYF.

In its sample, this clone was seen once. The rearrangement joins TRBV2 to TRBJ1-5, with D possibly being TRBD1 (6 bases). The CDR3 length is 15 residues. The germline V gene has CDR1 SNHLY and CDR2 FYNNEI. The V gene lost 6 bases and the J gene lost 7 bases, with 19 bases spanning the gap. The CDR3 nucleotides read TGTGCCAGCAGACTCCGGGACACCTCCTGGCAGCCCCAGCATTTT. Translating gives CASRLRDTSWQPQHF.

As concerns this clone: Other nucleotide sequences in the sample specify the same CDR3. The chain combines TRBV7-9 with TRBJ2-1; D remains ambiguous. V shed 1 base and J shed 0 bases, with 4 bases lying between them. Looked up from germline, CDR1 is SEHNR and CDR2 is FQNEAQ (reference sequence). This CDR3 spans 14 amino acids. The CDR3 DNA reads TGTGCCAGCAGCTTAGGGAGCTCCTACAATGAGCAGTTCTTC. Protein: CASSLGSSYNEQFF.

This chain uses TRBV7-2 with TRBJ1-5; 10 nucleotides line up with TRBD1. V lost 5 bases, J lost 9 bases, and 7 bases stayed unmatched. CDR1 is SGHTA, CDR2 FQGNSA, per germline. The CDR3 contains 14 residues. Written as DNA, the CDR3 is TGTGCCAGCAGCCGTGACAGGGGGCGAGGGCCCCAGCATTTT. Its protein is CASSRDRGRGPQHF. The variable domain in full, with the rest retrieved from reference TRBV7-2 and TRBJ1-5, is GAGVSQSPSNKVTEKGKDVELRCDPISGHTALYWYRQSLGQGLEFLIYFQGNSAPDKSGLPSDRFSAERTGGSVSTLTIQRTQQEDSAVYLCASSRDRGRGPQHFGDGTRLSIL.

The chain is built from TRBV11-2 and TRBJ1-2, with D possibly TRBD1 on 5 matching bases. CDR3 size: 14 residues. V lost 5 bases and J 8 bases, leaving 18 bases between the germline ends. Germline V gene data show CDR1 as SGHAT and CDR2 as FQNNGV. CDR3 bases: TGTGCCAGCAGCCCCGGGACGGACTACATAGGCTACACCTTC. Its protein product is CASSPGTDYIGYTF.

The chain employs TRBV7-9 and TRBJ1-2; no definite D call. The CDR3 sequence is 12 residues long. Deletions cut 11 bases from V and 3 bases from J, with 13 bases between. The germline gives CDR1 SEHNR, CDR2 FQNEAQ (reference sequence). The CDR3 bases are TGTGCCTGTAGGAACGGGGACTATGGCTACACCTTC. It is translated as CACRNGDYGYTF.

The rearrangement joins TRBV18 to TRBJ1-5; maybe TRBD1 (6 bases). CDR1 KGHSH and CDR2 LQKENI come from the germline V gene. V was trimmed by 1 base and J by 4 bases, leaving 11 bases between them. The CDR3 loop spans 15 amino acids. DNA for the CDR3: TGTGCCAGCTCACCACAAGCAGGGGAGAATCAGCCCCAGCATTTT. This sequence encodes CASSPQAGENQPQHF.

The gene calls are TRBV6-1 and TRBJ2-7; D gene uncertain. Per germline, CDR1 MNHNS and CDR2 SASEGT. This CDR3 contains 13 residues. V was trimmed by 4 bases and J by 2 bases, leaving 9 bases between them. The CDR3 here is CASSGVGPYEQYF. CDR3 DNA sequence: TGTGCCAGCAGTGGTGTCGGTCCCTACGAGCAGTACTTC.

The chain recombines TRBV14 with TRBJ2-5, with D possibly TRBD2 on 7 matching bases. CDR1 and CDR2 (germline): SGHDN, FVKESK. The CDR3 is 14 residues long. V dropped 4 bases and J dropped 4 bases, with 13 bases sitting between them. The DNA of the CDR3 is TGTGCCAGCAGCCCCGGGGGGCCTAGAGAGACCCAGTACTTC. It encodes CASSPGGPRETQYF.

This chain joins TRBV7-2 and TRBJ1-3; D not resolved. Germline V gene data show CDR1 as SGHTA and CDR2 as FQGNSA. The CDR3 covers 13 residues. V was cut by 3 bases and J by 3 bases, with 6 bases left in between. The CDR3 region has the DNA TGTGCCAGCAGCTTCCCCGTTGGAAACACCATATATTTT. It encodes CASSFPVGNTIYF.

V and J are TRBV18 and TRBJ1-5; the match to TRBD1 covers 7 bases. The V and J ends lost 3 bases and 8 bases, in that order; junction bases with no gene match: 7. Germline V gives CDR1 KGHSH, CDR2 LQKENI. This CDR3 is built from 14 residues. The CDR3 DNA reads as TGTGCCAGCTCACCCGGGACAGAGGAGAAGCCCCAGCATTTT. This translates into CASSPGTEEKPQHF.

This chain joins TRBV5-1 and TRBJ2-1; 8 nucleotides match TRBD2. The CDR3 has 12 residues. Germline-derived CDR1 and CDR2 are SGHRS and YFSETQ. With 3 bases clipped from V and 13 bases from J, the junction kept 6 bases outside the gene matches. Written as DNA, the CDR3 is TGCGCCAGCAGCTCGAGCGGGAGCGGTCAGTTCTTC. Protein sequence: CASSSSGSGQFF.

The V call is TRBV7-2, the J call TRBJ2-3; D is perhaps TRBD2 (6 bases). This CDR3 comprises 17 residues. Between the trimmed V and J ends, which lost 1 base and 2 bases, there was a span of 16 bases. Germline CDR1 SGHTA, CDR2 FQGNSA. The CDR3, as DNA: TGTGCCAGCAGCTTAGGAAGGTCCGCTAGCGACACAGATACGCAGTATTTT. This sequence encodes CASSLGRSASDTDTQYF.

This chain connects TRBV27 to TRBJ2-7; 11 nucleotides align to TRBD1. Trimming cost V 5 bases and J 7 bases; bases outside gene matches: 16. The CDR3 totals 17 residues. The germline CDR1 and CDR2 sequences are MNHEY and SMNVEV (reference sequence). The CDR3: CASSRTLGGQGGEEQYF. As DNA, the CDR3 is TGTGCCAGCAGTCGTACTTTAGGGGGACAGGGGGGTGAAGAGCAGTACTTC.

This clone was counted a single time. This rearrangement joins TRBV7-2 to TRBJ2-7, with D maybe TRBD1 (6 bases). Germline V gene data show CDR1 as SGHTA and CDR2 as FQGNSA. This CDR3 is 15 amino acids long. V lost 1 base and J lost 0, with 10 bases in between. CDR3 sequence reads: CASSLVQGSSYEQYF. The CDR3 nucleotides are TGTGCCAGCAGCTTAGTTCAGGGGAGCTCCTACGAGCAGTACTTC.

V and J are TRBV2 and TRBJ1-1; D might be TRBD1 (6 bases). CDR1 is SNHLY and CDR2 is FYNNEI in the germline V gene. The germline V and J ends were trimmed by 6 bases and 0 bases, with 11 bases remaining between them. This CDR3 has 14 residues. CDR3 DNA: TGTGCCAGCAGCGCTCGGACAGTGAACACTGAAGCTTTCTTT. This gives the protein CASSARTVNTEAFF. Supplemented by reference TRBV2 and TRBJ1-1, the full variable domain reads EPEVTQTPSHQVTQMGQEVILRCVPISNHLYFYWYRQILGQKVEFLVSFYNNEISEKSEIFDDQFSVERPDGSNFTLKIRSTKLEDSAMYFCASSARTVNTEAFFGQGTRLTVV.

This chain joins TRBV30 and TRBJ1-5; D is undetermined. This CDR3 is 13 amino acids long. From germline, CDR1 is GTSNPN and CDR2 SVGIG (reference sequence). V was pared by 4 bases and J by 6 bases, with 13 bases between. The CDR3: CAWTSAEGQPQHF. The CDR3 region has the DNA TGTGCCTGGACCTCTGCCGAGGGTCAGCCCCAGCATTTT.

V usage is TRBV7-9 and J usage is TRBJ2-7, with D possibly TRBD2 on 6 matching bases. The CDR3 totals 14 residues. The V gene's germline CDR1 is SEHNR and CDR2 FQNEAQ (reference sequence). Trimming shortened V by 6 bases and J by 0 bases, and 12 bases separated the two germline ends. In DNA, the CDR3 is TGTGCCAGCAGTTCTCGGGACTTCTCCTACGAGCAGTACTTC. Residues: CASSSRDFSYEQYF.

This clone was seen more than once but under ten times. The chain recombines TRBV25-1 with TRBJ2-1, with 9 bases matching TRBD1. The CDR3 runs 13 residues. V shed 6 bases, J shed 7 bases, and the junction held 4 bases outside the gene matches. Germline assignment: CDR1 MGHDK and CDR2 SYGVNS. The CDR3 sequence is CASRGTGYNEQFF. The CDR3 DNA is TGTGCCAGCAGGGGGACAGGGTATAATGAGCAGTTCTTC.

The gene calls are TRBV6-5 and TRBJ2-2; D perhaps matches TRBD1 (6 bases). Trimming removed 4 bases from V and 1 base from J, with 13 bases in between. The length of the CDR3 is 16 residues. Germline V lookup: CDR1 MNHEY, CDR2 SVGAGI. The CDR3 DNA follows: TGTGCCAGCAGTTTGACGGGACACCTGAACACCGGGGAGCTGTTTTTT. It specifies CASSLTGHLNTGELFF.

In this sample, this clone turned up a few times. This chain links TRBV6-1 with TRBJ2-4; D perhaps matches TRBD1 (6 bases). Germline assignment: CDR1 MNHNS and CDR2 SASEGT. There are 15 residues in the CDR3. V was trimmed by 4 bases and J by 5 bases, leaving 15 bases between them. CDR3 nucleotide sequence: TGTGCCAGCAGTGCCCTCGGACAGCGACAAAACATTCAGTACTTC. This translates into CASSALGQRQNIQYF.

The V call is TRBV2, the J call TRBJ1-1; D might be TRBD1 (5 bases). V lost 2 bases, J lost 12 bases, and 19 bases lay in between. In germline, CDR1 is SNHLY, CDR2 FYNNEI. The CDR3 spans 14 residues. Here the CDR3 reads CASSEQGFPAETFF. In nucleotides, the CDR3 is TGTGCCAGCAGTGAACAGGGCTTCCCGGCTGAGACTTTCTTT.

This chain uses TRBV6-4 with TRBJ1-2, with TRBD1 matching over 8 bases. CDR3 size: 13 residues. The trim removed 6 bases at V and 8 bases at J, leaving 8 bases unmatched. Per the germline V gene, CDR1 is MRHNA and CDR2 is SNTAGT. The CDR3 DNA follows: TGTGCCAGCAGGGGACAGGCACTAAGCGGCTACACCTTC. Translating it yields CASRGQALSGYTF.

The rearrangement uses TRBV25-1 and TRBJ2-5; 11 nucleotides match TRBD2. Per germline, CDR1 MGHDK and CDR2 SYGVNS. The CDR3 totals 16 residues. Trimming at V came to 10 bases and at J to 3 bases, leaving 13 bases not matched to a gene. The CDR3 DNA reads as TGTGCCACACTTCGTAGCGGGAGGGAGTTAGAAGAGACCCAGTACTTC. This sequence encodes CATLRSGRELEETQYF.

This rearrangement joins TRBV11-3 to TRBJ2-1; 10 nucleotides align to TRBD2. Germline assignment: CDR1 SGHNT and CDR2 YENEEA. The CDR3 sequence is 18 residues long. The V and J ends lost 0 bases and 10 bases, in that order; junction bases with no gene match: 15. CDR3 sequence reads: CASSLDQSGTSAPVEQFF. The CDR3 nucleotides are TGTGCCAGCAGCTTAGATCAGTCCGGGACTAGCGCGCCCGTGGAGCAGTTCTTC. The variable domain in full, with the rest retrieved from reference TRBV11-3 and TRBJ2-1, is EAGVVQSPRYKIIEKKQPVAFWCNPISGHNTLYWYLQNLGQGPELLIRYENEEAVDDSQLPKDRFSAERLKGVDSTLKIQPAELGDSAVYLCASSLDQSGTSAPVEQFFGPGTRLTVL.

The chain joins TRBV18 to TRBJ2-1, with TRBD2 matching over 14 bases. J gave up 9 bases and V 4 bases, and 8 bases lay outside the gene matches. The germline CDR1 and CDR2 sequences are KGHSH and LQKENI. The CDR3 loop spans 16 amino acids. The CDR3 region has the DNA TGTGCCAGCTCACGGACCGGGACTAGCGGGAGACTTGAGCAGTTCTTC. Amino acids: CASSRTGTSGRLEQFF. Looking up the rest from reference TRBV18 and TRBJ2-1 gives the full variable domain: NAGVMQNPRHLVRRRGQEARLRCSPMKGHSHVYWYRQLPEEGLKFMVYLQKENIIDESGMPKERFSAEFPKEGPSILRIQQVVRGDSAAYFCASSRTGTSGRLEQFFGPGTRLTVL.

The chain employs TRBV28 and TRBJ1-5; 9 bases are a match to TRBD1. The V segment lost 5 bases and the J segment 6 bases; nucleotides outside the gene matches: 11. From germline, CDR1 is MDHEN and CDR2 SYDVKM. CDR3 length equals 16 residues. The CDR3: CASSPSTGGQVQPQHF. Here the CDR3 DNA reads TGTGCCAGCAGTCCATCGACAGGGGGACAGGTTCAGCCCCAGCATTTT.

The rearrangement uses TRBV6-6 and TRBJ1-4, with D possibly TRBD1 on 5 matching bases. The CDR3 loop spans 16 amino acids. V lost 10 bases to trimming and J lost 4 bases, with 22 bases between them. Germline V CDR1 and CDR2: MNHNY, SVGAGI (reference sequence). CDR3 sequence: CAISSKGRVLNEKLFF. CDR3 nucleotides: TGTGCCATCTCCTCGAAGGGCAGGGTACTTAATGAAAAACTGTTTTTT.

A few counts support this clone. The V call is TRBV7-9, the J call TRBJ1-2; D unresolved. The CDR3 is 15 amino acids. The ends were cut back, 4 bases at V and 9 bases at J, with 21 bases in the middle. Looked up from germline, CDR1 is SEHNR and CDR2 is FQNEAQ (reference sequence). The CDR3 DNA is TGTGCCAGCAGCTCCGGTCGGCAGGCGATCCCGAGCTACACCTTC. This codes for CASSSGRQAIPSYTF. Filled out from reference TRBV7-9 and TRBJ1-2, the complete variable domain reads DTGVSQNPRHKITKRGQNVTFRCDPISEHNRLYWYRQTLGQGPEFLTYFQNEAQLEKSRLLSDRFSAERPKGSFSTLEIQRTEQGDSAMYLCASSSGRQAIPSYTFGSGTRLTVV.